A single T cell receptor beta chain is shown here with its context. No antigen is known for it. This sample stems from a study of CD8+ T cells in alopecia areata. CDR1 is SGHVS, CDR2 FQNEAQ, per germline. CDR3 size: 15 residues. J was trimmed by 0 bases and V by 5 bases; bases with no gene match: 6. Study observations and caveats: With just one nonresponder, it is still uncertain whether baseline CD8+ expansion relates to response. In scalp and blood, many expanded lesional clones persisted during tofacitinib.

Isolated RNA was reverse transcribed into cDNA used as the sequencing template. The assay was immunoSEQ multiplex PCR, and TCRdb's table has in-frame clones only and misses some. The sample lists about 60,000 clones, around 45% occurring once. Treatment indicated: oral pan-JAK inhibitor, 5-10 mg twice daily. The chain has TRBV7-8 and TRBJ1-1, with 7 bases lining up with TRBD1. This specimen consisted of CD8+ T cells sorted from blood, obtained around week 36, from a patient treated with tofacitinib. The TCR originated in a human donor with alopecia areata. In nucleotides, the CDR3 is TGTGCCAGCAGCCCTTCACAGGGGTTGAACACTGAAGCTTTCTTT. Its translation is CASSPSQGLNTEAFF.